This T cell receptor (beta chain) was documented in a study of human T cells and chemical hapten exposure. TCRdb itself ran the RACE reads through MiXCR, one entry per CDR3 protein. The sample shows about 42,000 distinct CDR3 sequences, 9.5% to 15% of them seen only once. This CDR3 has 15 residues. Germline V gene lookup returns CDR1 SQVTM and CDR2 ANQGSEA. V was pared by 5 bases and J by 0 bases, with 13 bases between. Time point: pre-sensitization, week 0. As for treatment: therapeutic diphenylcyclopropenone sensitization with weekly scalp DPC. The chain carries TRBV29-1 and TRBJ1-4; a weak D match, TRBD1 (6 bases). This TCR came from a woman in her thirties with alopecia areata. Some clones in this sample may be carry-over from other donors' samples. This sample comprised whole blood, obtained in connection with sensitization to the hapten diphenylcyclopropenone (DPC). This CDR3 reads CSVKSRGATNEKLFF. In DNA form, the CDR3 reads TGCAGCGTTAAATCTAGGGGGGCAACTAATGAAAAACTGTTTTTT.